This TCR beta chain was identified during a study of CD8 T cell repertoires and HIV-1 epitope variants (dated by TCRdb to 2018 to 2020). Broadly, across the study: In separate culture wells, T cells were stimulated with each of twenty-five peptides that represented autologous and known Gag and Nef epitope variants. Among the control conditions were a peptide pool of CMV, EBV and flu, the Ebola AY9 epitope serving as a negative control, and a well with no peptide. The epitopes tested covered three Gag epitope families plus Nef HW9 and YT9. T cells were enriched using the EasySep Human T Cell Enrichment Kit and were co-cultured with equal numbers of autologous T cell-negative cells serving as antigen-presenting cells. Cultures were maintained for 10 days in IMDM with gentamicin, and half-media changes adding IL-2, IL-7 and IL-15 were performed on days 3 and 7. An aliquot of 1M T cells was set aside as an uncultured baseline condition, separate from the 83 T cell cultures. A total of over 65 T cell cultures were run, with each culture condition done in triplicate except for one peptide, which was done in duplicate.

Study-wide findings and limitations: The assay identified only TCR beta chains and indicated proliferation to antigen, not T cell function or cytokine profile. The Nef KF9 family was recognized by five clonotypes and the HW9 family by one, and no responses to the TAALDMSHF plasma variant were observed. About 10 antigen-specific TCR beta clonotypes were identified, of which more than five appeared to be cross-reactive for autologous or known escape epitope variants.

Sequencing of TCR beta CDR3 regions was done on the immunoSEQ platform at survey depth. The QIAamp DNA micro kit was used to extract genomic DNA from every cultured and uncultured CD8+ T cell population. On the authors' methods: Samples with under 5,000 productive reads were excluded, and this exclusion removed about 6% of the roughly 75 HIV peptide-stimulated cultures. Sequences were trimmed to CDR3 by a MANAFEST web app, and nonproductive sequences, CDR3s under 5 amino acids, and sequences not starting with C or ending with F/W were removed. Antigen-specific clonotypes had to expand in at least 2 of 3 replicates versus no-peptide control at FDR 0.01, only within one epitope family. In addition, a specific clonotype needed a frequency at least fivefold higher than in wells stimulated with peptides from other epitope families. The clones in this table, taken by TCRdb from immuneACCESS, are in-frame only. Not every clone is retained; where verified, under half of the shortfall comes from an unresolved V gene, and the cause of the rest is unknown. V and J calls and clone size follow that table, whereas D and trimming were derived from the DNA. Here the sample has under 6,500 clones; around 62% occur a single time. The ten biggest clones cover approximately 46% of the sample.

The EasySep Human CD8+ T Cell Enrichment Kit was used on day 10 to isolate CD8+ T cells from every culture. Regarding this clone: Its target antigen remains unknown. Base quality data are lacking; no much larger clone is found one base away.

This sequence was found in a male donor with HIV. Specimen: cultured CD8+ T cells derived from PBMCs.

CDR3 sequence: CASSQGTAEAFF. DNA sequence: TGTGCCAGCAGTCAGGGGACAGCTGAAGCTTTCTTT. Recombination joined TRBV28 with TRBJ1-1, and TRBD1 matches 7 of the central bases. The CDR3 spans 12 residues, from the cysteine through the phenylalanine. CDR3 DNA only is kept here, 36 bases in frame from base 1. Trimming takes 5 bases off V and 6 bases off J; junction bases not matched to a gene: 3. CDR1 MDHEN and CDR2 SYDVKM are derived from the germline V gene. Reference TRBV28 and TRBJ1-1 proteins supply the regions before and after the CDR3; the full variable domain is: DVKVTQSSRYLVKRTGEKVFLECVQDMDHENMFWYRQDPGLGLRLIYFSYDVKMKEKGDIPEGYSVSREKKERFSLILESASTNQTSMYLCASSQGTAEAFFGQGTRLTVV.